The 32 T cell receptor beta chains below come from one sample, sequenced in a study of T cell responses to AZD1222 COVID-19 vaccine. The table came from immunoSEQ multiplex PCR; TCRdb's copy has only in-frame clones and leaves some out. Among around 91,000 clones listed, roughly 88% were seen once. Material: peripheral blood, obtained on day 0 of AZD1222 vaccination. The source of these receptors is an adult in good health.

The CDR3 protein is CASSQDWGQGTLRDEAFF. The CDR3 DNA reads as TGTGCCAGCAGCCAAGATTGGGGACAGGGGACACTTAGGGATGAAGCTTTCTTT. The chain employs TRBV3-1 (or the pseudogene TRBV3-2) and TRBJ1-1; the match to TRBD1 covers 10 bases. The CDR3 consists of 18 residues. Germline-derived CDR1 and CDR2 are LGHDT and YNNKEL (reference sequence). The V segment lost 0 bases and the J segment 7 bases; nucleotides outside the gene matches: 14.

The chain is built from TRBV7-2 and TRBJ1-5; D remains ambiguous. Looked up from germline, CDR1 is SGHTA and CDR2 is FQGNSA. This CDR3 has 15 amino acids. V was shortened by 1 base and J by 7 bases, with 14 bases between the two germline ends. The CDR3 loop reads CASSLVWGEGQPQHF. The CDR3 nucleotides are TGTGCCAGCAGCTTAGTCTGGGGAGAAGGGCAGCCCCAGCATTTT.

This clone appeared a single time. The chain recombines TRBV19 with TRBJ1-1; the match to TRBD1 covers 7 bases. The V gene's germline CDR1 is LNHDA and CDR2 SQIVND (reference sequence). This CDR3 has 14 amino acids. J gave up 1 base and V 4 bases, and 3 bases lay outside the gene matches. This CDR3 is CASSKGGQNTEAFF. CDR3 in DNA: TGTGCCAGTAGTAAAGGGGGCCAGAACACTGAAGCTTTCTTT.

This clone came up many times. The chain employs TRBV7-2 and TRBJ1-2, with TRBD1 matching over 10 bases. This CDR3 has 13 amino acids. V dropped 5 bases and J dropped 7; count of bases not matched to a gene: 4. The V gene's germline CDR1 is SGHTA and CDR2 FQGNSA. The CDR3 region has the DNA TGTGCCAGCAGCCCCGGGACAGGGGCTGGCTACACCTTC. The encoded protein is CASSPGTGAGYTF. The whole variable domain, filled in from reference TRBV7-2 and TRBJ1-2, reads GAGVSQSPSNKVTEKGKDVELRCDPISGHTALYWYRQSLGQGLEFLIYFQGNSAPDKSGLPSDRFSAERTGGSVSTLTIQRTQQEDSAVYLCASSPGTGAGYTFGSGTRLTVV.

The rearrangement links TRBV2 to TRBJ2-2, with D possibly matching TRBD2 (5 bases). V lost 4 bases, J lost 5 bases, and 14 bases lay in between. This CDR3 has 15 amino acids. From germline, CDR1 is SNHLY and CDR2 FYNNEI. The CDR3 reads CASSAGLAGTGELFF. CDR3 bases: TGTGCCAGCAGTGCGGGGTTGGCTGGGACCGGGGAGCTGTTTTTT.

The chain combines TRBV28 with TRBJ1-1; D may be TRBD1 (6 bases). Trimming took 6 bases from V and 7 from J, leaving 15 bases between them. This CDR3 contains 13 residues. The germline gives CDR1 MDHEN, CDR2 SYDVKM. The CDR3 is CASRGQGPGEAFF. The CDR3 region has the DNA TGTGCCAGCAGGGGCCAGGGGCCGGGTGAAGCTTTCTTT.

J is TRBJ1-2 and V is TRBV9; D is unresolved. V dropped 2 bases and J dropped 2 bases, with 16 bases sitting between them. Germline assignment: CDR1 SGDLS and CDR2 YYNGEE. The CDR3 covers 16 residues. CDR3 sequence (DNA): TGTGCCAGCAGCGTTGGTCTTGAGCAGCGCAACTATGGCTACACCTTC. Translated, it gives CASSVGLEQRNYGYTF. The full variable domain, in which reference TRBV9 and TRBJ1-2 provide the parts outside the CDR3, is DSGVTQTPKHLITATGQRVTLRCSPRSGDLSVYWYQQSLDQGLQFLIQYYNGEERAKGNILERFSAQQFPDLHSELNLSSLELGDSALYFCASSVGLEQRNYGYTFGSGTRLTVV.

This chain links TRBV13 with TRBJ2-7, with D uncertain. The V gene lost 6 bases and the J gene lost 6 bases, with 9 bases spanning the gap. Germline V gene data show CDR1 as PRHDT and CDR2 as FYEKMQ (reference sequence). This CDR3 has 11 residues. The DNA of the CDR3 is TGTGCCAGCAGAGTTGGGGTCGAGCAGTACTTC. Its translation is CASRVGVEQYF.

J is TRBJ2-2 and V is TRBV12-3 or TRBV12-4; D might be TRBD1 (5 bases). There are 13 residues in the CDR3. V was pared by 10 bases and J by 1 base, with 10 bases between. CDR3 nucleotides: TGTGCCAACTCAGGGCAGAACACCGGGGAGCTGTTTTTT. This encodes CANSGQNTGELFF.

V and J are TRBV14 and TRBJ2-7; 7 positions match TRBD2. This CDR3 is 12 amino acids long. The V gene's germline CDR1 is SGHDN and CDR2 FVKESK. V was pared by 4 bases and J by 4 bases, with 1 base of the junction left unmatched. CDR3 bases: TGTGCCAGCAGCCCTAGCGGATACGAGCAGTACTTC. Translating gives CASSPSGYEQYF.

The rearrangement uses TRBV11-3 and TRBJ2-3; D gene ambiguous. The germline V gene has CDR1 SGHNT and CDR2 YENEEA. This CDR3 has 13 amino acids. The V end was cut by 1 base, the J end by 6 bases, with 8 bases between. CDR3 sequence (DNA): TGTGCCAGCAGCTTAGCCCCAGTCGATACGCAGTATTTT. It is translated as CASSLAPVDTQYF.

The chain couples TRBV5-5 to TRBJ2-5; the D is unclear. Germline CDR1 is SGHKS and CDR2 is YYEKEE (reference sequence). The V and J ends lost 7 bases and 3 bases respectively, with 13 bases between them. The CDR3 runs to 13 residues. The CDR3 reads CASGNRAKETQYF. CDR3 DNA: TGTGCCAGCGGCAATAGGGCTAAAGAGACCCAGTACTTC.

The chain uses TRBV27 and TRBJ1-6, with 9 nucleotides matching TRBD1. After removal of 6 bases from V and 9 bases from J, the junction contained 9 bases not matched to a gene. Per germline, CDR1 MNHEY and CDR2 SMNVEV (reference sequence). CDR3 length equals 15 residues. The CDR3 nucleotides are TGTGCCAGCAGCCCAGCCGGGACAGGGTTTTCACCCCTCCACTTT. This encodes CASSPAGTGFSPLHF.

The rearrangement links TRBV5-1 to TRBJ2-5; 11 nucleotides align to TRBD2. The trim removed 2 bases at V and 5 bases at J, leaving 8 bases unmatched. The CDR3 extends over 16 amino acids. Germline V CDR1 and CDR2: SGHRS, YFSETQ. The CDR3 sequence: CASSLALAGGRETQYF. The CDR3 DNA is TGCGCCAGCAGCTTAGCCCTAGCGGGAGGTAGGGAGACCCAGTACTTC.

The V and J genes are TRBV28 and TRBJ1-2, with D possibly TRBD1 on 6 matching bases. The V gene's germline CDR1 is MDHEN and CDR2 SYDVKM. V lost 6 bases and J 6 bases, leaving 23 bases between the germline ends. The CDR3 is 16 residues long. CDR3 protein: CASSSWTGQLTDGYTF. The CDR3 DNA reads TGTGCCAGCAGCTCTTGGACGGGACAACTAACTGATGGCTACACCTTC.

This clone was seen once. This chain connects TRBV2 to TRBJ2-7; D is unresolved. The V end lost 3 bases, the J end lost 3 bases, and 12 bases lay between the germline ends. This CDR3 is built from 14 residues. Looked up from germline, CDR1 is SNHLY and CDR2 is FYNNEI. In DNA, the CDR3 is TGTGCCAGCAGTGAGGGCTTAATTAACTACGAGCAGTACTTC. This translates into CASSEGLINYEQYF.

CDR3 region: CASSLAPTGSGGNTIYF. The CDR3 DNA reads as TGTGCCAGCAGCTTAGCCCCGACAGGGTCCGGTGGAAACACCATATATTTT. J is TRBJ1-3 and V is TRBV7-8; 7 bases map to TRBD1. CDR1 SGHVS and CDR2 FQNEAQ come from the germline V gene. V shed 0 bases and J 3 bases; nucleotides not matched to a gene: 8. This CDR3 contains 17 residues.

This clone is a singleton in its sample. The V and J genes are TRBV24-1 and TRBJ2-3; D gene uncertain. CDR3 length: 14 residues. V lost 2 bases and J lost 6, with 11 bases in between. The V gene's germline CDR1 is KGHDR and CDR2 SFDVKD. Here the CDR3 reads CATSDSGSSDTQYF. CDR3 nucleotides: TGTGCCACCAGTGATTCTGGTTCCTCCGATACGCAGTATTTT.

The chain has TRBV5-6 and TRBJ1-1; TRBD1 is a possible D gene (6 bases). Trimming removed 6 bases from V and 3 bases from J, with 9 bases in between. The CDR3 extends over 12 amino acids. The germline V gene encodes CDR1 SGHDT and CDR2 YYEEEE. The CDR3 here is CASTHRDTEAFF. Written as DNA, the CDR3 is TGTGCCAGCACCCACAGGGACACTGAAGCTTTCTTT. Drawing the rest from reference TRBV5-6 and TRBJ1-1, the complete variable domain is DAGVTQSPTHLIKTRGQQVTLRCSPKSGHDTVSWYQQALGQGPQFIFQYYEEEERQRGNFPDRFSGHQFPNYSSELNVNALLLGDSALYLCASTHRDTEAFFGQGTRLTVV.

The chain combines TRBV18 with TRBJ1-1; TRBD1 might be the D (5 bases). CDR1 is KGHSH, CDR2 LQKENI, per germline. This CDR3 has 14 amino acids. The V end lost 3 bases, the J end lost 1 base, and 9 bases lay between the germline ends. The CDR3 region is CASSPSGGNTEAFF. The CDR3 DNA reads TGTGCCAGCTCACCGTCCGGGGGGAACACTGAAGCTTTCTTT. The full variable domain, with the rest looked up from reference TRBV18 and TRBJ1-1, is NAGVMQNPRHLVRRRGQEARLRCSPMKGHSHVYWYRQLPEEGLKFMVYLQKENIIDESGMPKERFSAEFPKEGPSILRIQQVVRGDSAAYFCASSPSGGNTEAFFGQGTRLTVV.

V is TRBV7-2 and J is TRBJ1-1; D gene unclear. V was cut by 5 bases and J by 1 base, with 11 bases left in between. The CDR3 length is 14 residues. Germline-derived CDR1 and CDR2 are SGHTA and FQGNSA. The CDR3 nucleotides are TGTGCCAGCAGCCCAGGACGGCAGAACACTGAAGCTTTCTTT. Translation gives CASSPGRQNTEAFF.

This sequence joins TRBV5-1 and TRBJ2-7; 7 nucleotides match TRBD1. The CDR3 consists of 14 residues. CDR1 is SGHRS, CDR2 YFSETQ, per germline. The V gene end was trimmed by 2 bases and the J gene end by 4 bases; junction bases not matched to a gene: 6. The CDR3 is CASSLTGAPYEQYF. The CDR3 DNA reads as TGCGCCAGCAGCTTAACAGGGGCCCCTTACGAGCAGTACTTC.

This clone was detected once. The chain recombines TRBV7-9 with TRBJ2-1, with D perhaps being TRBD1 or TRBD2 (5 bases each). Trimming took 1 base from V and 3 from J, leaving 13 bases between them. This CDR3 is built from 16 residues. Germline loops: CDR1 SEHNR, CDR2 FQNEAQ (reference sequence). CDR3 DNA sequence: TGTGCCAGCAGCTTAGGGGGGATTGCCGTCTACAATGAGCAGTTCTTC. This codes for CASSLGGIAVYNEQFF.

This rearrangement joins TRBV10-3 to TRBJ2-1; 10 nucleotides line up with TRBD1. Germline CDR1 reads ENHRY; CDR2 reads SYGVKD. Trimming at V came to 7 bases and at J to 9 bases, leaving 9 bases not matched to a gene. The CDR3 spans 14 residues. In DNA, the CDR3 is TGTGCCATCACCACCGGGACAGGGGATTTTGAGCAGTTCTTC. It yields the protein CAITTGTGDFEQFF.

The chain carries TRBV7-6 and TRBJ2-5, with D tentatively TRBD1 or TRBD2 (5 bases each). With 5 bases removed from V and 2 bases from J, the gap between germline ends came to 12 bases. CDR1 is SGHVS, CDR2 FNYEAQ, per germline. The CDR3 contains 14 residues. The CDR3 coding sequence is TGTGCCAGCAGCACCGGGACCACTCAAGAGACCCAGTACTTC. The encoded protein is CASSTGTTQETQYF.

This clone turned up a few times. CDR3: CASSDLGVIRYQPQHF. CDR3 coding DNA: TGTGCCAGCAGCGACCTTGGGGTGATAAGATATCAGCCCCAGCATTTT. The J gene is TRBJ1-5, the V gene TRBV3-1 (or the pseudogene TRBV3-2), with unresolved D. The V gene lost 5 bases and the J gene lost 5 bases, with 19 bases spanning the gap. The CDR3 is 16 amino acids. Germline V gene sequence: CDR1 LGHDT, CDR2 YNNKEL (reference sequence).

The gene calls are TRBV4-3 and TRBJ2-1, with 10 bases fitting TRBD2. The CDR3 runs 17 residues. With V trimmed by 4 bases and J by 4 bases, 10 bases remained unmatched. Germline lookup yields CDR1 LGHNA and CDR2 YSLEER. In DNA, the CDR3 is TGCGCCAGCAGCCGAGTAGCGGGAGGTACGGGATACAATGAGCAGTTCTTC. Translated: CASSRVAGGTGYNEQFF.

V is TRBV2 and J is TRBJ1-4, with unresolved D. The CDR3 spans 13 residues. V was cut by 4 bases and J by 3 bases, with 6 bases left in between. Per germline, CDR1 SNHLY and CDR2 FYNNEI. In DNA, the CDR3 is TGTGCCAGCAGTGGCAATGCTAATGAAAAACTGTTTTTT. Translated: CASSGNANEKLFF.

This chain links TRBV9 with TRBJ2-2; no clear D. Trimming stripped 0 bases from V and 2 bases from J, with 5 bases between. From germline, CDR1 is SGDLS and CDR2 YYNGEE. CDR3 length: 14 residues. The CDR3 loop reads CASSVDYNTGELFF. CDR3 DNA sequence: TGTGCCAGCAGCGTAGACTACAACACCGGGGAGCTGTTTTTT.

The genes are TRBV2 and TRBJ1-6; perhaps TRBD1 as D (6 bases). The CDR3 runs to 15 residues. Trimming pared 5 bases from V and 7 bases from J, leaving 15 bases between. Germline values: CDR1 SNHLY, CDR2 FYNNEI. The CDR3 loop is CASSPTTGGNSPLHF. CDR3 in DNA: TGTGCCAGCAGTCCCACGACAGGCGGGAATTCACCCCTCCACTTT.

The V and J genes are TRBV19 and TRBJ2-3; 12 nucleotides agree with TRBD2. The CDR3 is 15 residues long. J was trimmed by 2 bases and V by 8 bases; bases with no gene match: 5. The germline V gene encodes CDR1 LNHDA and CDR2 SQIVND (reference sequence). In nucleotides, the CDR3 is TGTGCCAGTGGAAGACTAGCGGGGGACACAGATACGCAGTATTTT. This sequence encodes CASGRLAGDTDTQYF.

This clone was seen only once. A read error may produce the germline difference seen at one junction end. This chain connects TRBV20-1 to TRBJ1-5; D remains ambiguous. CDR3 size: 11 residues. CDR1 DFQATT and CDR2 SNEGSKA come from the germline V gene (reference sequence). CDR3 in DNA: TGCAGTGCTCGAGAGGGCACGTCCCAGCATTTT. It encodes CSAREGTSQHF.